This record concerns one TCR beta chain sequence. Its specificity is unknown. The sample belongs to a study of a mutant IDH1 vaccine in newly diagnosed glioma. The wider study: The study started vaccination 4-6 weeks after radiotherapy alone, or with temozolomide cycles.

Some clones are missing from TCRdb's copy, which holds only in-frame ones; the method was immunoSEQ multiplex PCR. The sample shows 40,000 to 45,000 clones, roughly 79% of them seen only once. Deletions cut 7 bases from V and 7 bases from J, with 20 bases between. Germline V gives CDR1 SGDLS, CDR2 YYNGEE. This CDR3 has 14 residues. Findings and caveats of the study: Pseudoprogression apparently tracked independently of changes in top peripheral T cell clonotypes.

The time point is: week 35, safety follow-up. Doses consisted of 300 ug of mutant IDH1 20-mer peptide each, paired with topical imiquimod. Patients underwent eight vaccinations, which took place in weeks 1, 3, 5, 7, 11, 15, 19 and 23. Patients carried new grade 3 or 4 IDH1-mutant astrocytomas lacking nuclear ATRX. The rearrangement links TRBV9 to TRBJ1-2, with a possible D match to TRBD1 (5 bases). Material: PBMCs, obtained from a glioma patient whose treatment included an IDH1 peptide vaccine. This TCR derives from a woman aged 40 to 49 with glioma. Some clones in this sample may be carry-over from other donors' samples. CDR3 sequence reads: CASGIGGGGSGYTF. The DNA of the CDR3 is TGTGCCAGCGGGATTGGGGGGGGAGGGAGTGGCTACACCTTC.